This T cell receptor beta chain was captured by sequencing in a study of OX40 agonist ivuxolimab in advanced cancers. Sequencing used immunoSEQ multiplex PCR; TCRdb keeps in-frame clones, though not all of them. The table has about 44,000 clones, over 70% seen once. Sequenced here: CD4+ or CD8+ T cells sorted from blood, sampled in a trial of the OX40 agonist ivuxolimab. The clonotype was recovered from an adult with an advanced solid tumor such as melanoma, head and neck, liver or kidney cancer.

In DNA form, the CDR3 reads TGTGCCAGCACATCCGGGACTAGCGGGACCTCTGAGCAGTTCTTC. Translated: CASTSGTSGTSEQFF. This sequence joins TRBV28 and TRBJ2-1; 13 bases align to TRBD2. CDR1 MDHEN and CDR2 SYDVKM come from the germline V gene. V gave up 7 bases and J gave up 9 bases; unmatched junction bases: 9. The CDR3 length is 15 residues. Full variable domain (outside the CDR3, taken from reference TRBV28 and TRBJ2-1): DVKVTQSSRYLVKRTGEKVFLECVQDMDHENMFWYRQDPGLGLRLIYFSYDVKMKEKGDIPEGYSVSREKKERFSLILESASTNQTSMYLCASTSGTSGTSEQFFGPGTRLTVL.